This T cell receptor beta chain appears in the sequencing data of a study of T-cell memory formation after mild COVID-19. From the 5' RACE reads, TCRdb called clonotypes with MiXCR, one entry per CDR3 protein. The sample has approximately 150,000 distinct CDR3 sequences, around 15% seen once. The CDR3 is 14 residues long. The germline V gene has CDR1 SGHTA and CDR2 FQGNSA. V shed 0 bases, J shed 6 bases, and the junction held 4 bases outside the gene matches. This sequence joins TRBV7-2 and TRBJ2-7; 8 positions match TRBD1. Material for sequencing was PBMCs or a T cell subset sorted from them (not recorded which). This receptor was taken from an adult woman who had mild COVID-19 (a few samples of this study predate the infection). Cell type and time point are not known. The CDR3 loop reads CASSLAPGTGEQYF. CDR3 coding DNA: TGTGCCAGCAGCTTAGCTCCCGGGACAGGCGAGCAGTACTTC.